This TCR beta chain was recovered during a study of shared clonotypes between healthy human individuals. About this clone itself: No antigen is known for it.

In the original workflow: ImmunoSEQ junction-only sequences lacked quality scores, so their filtering differed. Using immunoSEQ multiplex PCR, the repertoire was profiled, and TCRdb retains in-frame clones only, with some absent. The DNA gave D and trimming, while V, J and clone size come from that table. The sample contains millions of clones, 90% to 95% of which appear only once. Whole-study findings and limits: Clonotype sharing among the donors was expected to vary with sequencing depth. Rarefaction gave evidence that sorted-subset sequencing remained incomplete despite large depth.

Trimming removed 1 base at V and 2 bases at J, with 12 bases between. CDR1 and CDR2 from the germline V gene are SGHTA and FQGNSA. The CDR3 totals 15 residues. The chain links TRBV7-2 to TRBJ2-7; D may correspond to TRBD1 or TRBD2 (5 bases each). Sequenced: naive CD4+ T cells sorted from blood. Regarding subset: CD45RA+ positively selected. The sequence was obtained from a man aged 18 to 29 in good health. CDR3 nucleotides: TGTGCCAGCAGCTTAGGAGGGACGGATCCCTACGAGCAGTACTTC. Residues: CASSLGGTDPYEQYF.